Following are 27 T cell receptor beta chains from one sample sequenced in a study of shared clonotypes between healthy human individuals. TCRdb's table, derived via immunoSEQ multiplex PCR, lists solely in-frame clones and lacks some. The sample contains some 1,100,000 clones, approximately 80% of which appear only once. The sequencing sample was made of memory CD4+ T cells from PBMCs. Subset reported: CD45RA-negative fraction. These TCRs come from a man younger than 35 in good health. Some clones in this sample may be carry-over from other donors' samples.

V and J are TRBV28 and TRBJ2-1; D is ambiguous. Germline values: CDR1 MDHEN, CDR2 SYDVKM. The CDR3 extends over 16 amino acids. V was shortened by 3 bases and J by 0 bases, with 12 bases between the two germline ends. The CDR3: CASSLGFWASYNEQFF. The CDR3, as DNA: TGTGCCAGCAGTTTGGGGTTCTGGGCCTCCTACAATGAGCAGTTCTTC.

This clone has a handful of counts. The V gene is TRBV2, the J gene TRBJ1-1; 7 positions agree with TRBD1. This CDR3 is 14 amino acids long. The V gene's germline CDR1 is SNHLY and CDR2 FYNNEI. The trim removed 6 bases at V and 3 bases at J, leaving 7 bases unmatched. The DNA for the CDR3 is TGTGCCAGCAGCCAAACAGGGGCGGACACTGAAGCTTTCTTT. Translating it yields CASSQTGADTEAFF. Filled out from reference TRBV2 and TRBJ1-1, the complete variable domain reads EPEVTQTPSHQVTQMGQEVILRCVPISNHLYFYWYRQILGQKVEFLVSFYNNEISEKSEIFDDQFSVERPDGSNFTLKIRSTKLEDSAMYFCASSQTGADTEAFFGQGTRLTVV.

V usage is TRBV5-8 and J usage is TRBJ2-7, with TRBD2 matching over 13 bases. V shed 4 bases, J shed 6 bases, and the junction held 7 bases outside the gene matches. The CDR3 loop spans 15 amino acids. Germline V gene sequence: CDR1 SGHTS, CDR2 YDEGEE. CDR3 region: CASSLGLAGVSEQYF. CDR3 nucleotides: TGTGCCAGCAGCCTCGGACTAGCGGGAGTGAGCGAGCAGTACTTC.

In DNA form, the CDR3 reads TGTGCCAGCAGCTCCGGGCCACGCACTGAAGCTTTCTTT. Its protein product is CASSSGPRTEAFF. The chain employs TRBV7-3 and TRBJ1-1; the D is unclear. Germline lookup yields CDR1 SGHTA and CDR2 FQGTGA. CDR3 length: 13 residues. Trimming took off 4 bases at V and 4 bases at J, with 10 bases between the two ends.

This chain links TRBV6-6 with TRBJ2-7; D is possibly TRBD1 or TRBD2 (6 bases each). V dropped 7 bases and J dropped 3 bases, with 19 bases sitting between them. The CDR3 loop spans 15 amino acids. Germline V CDR1 and CDR2: MNHNY, SVGAGI (reference sequence). CDR3 amino acids: CASTPGLQGGYEQYF. The CDR3 nucleotides read TGTGCCAGCACTCCGGGCCTACAGGGAGGCTACGAGCAGTACTTC.

The count of this clone is one. V and J are TRBV28 and TRBJ2-7; D uncertain. V was pared by 3 bases and J by 3 bases, with 9 bases between. Germline V lookup: CDR1 MDHEN, CDR2 SYDVKM. The CDR3 length is 13 residues. Here the CDR3 reads CASSFELFYEQYF. The CDR3 DNA reads TGTGCCAGCAGTTTTGAACTCTTCTACGAGCAGTACTTC.

V is TRBV28 and J is TRBJ2-5, with TRBD2 matching 13 bases. V dropped 5 bases and J dropped 5; count of bases not matched to a gene: 20. The CDR3 has 20 amino acids. In germline, CDR1 is MDHEN, CDR2 SYDVKM. This CDR3 is CASSTGQGATSGRKVETQYF. DNA for the CDR3: TGTGCCAGCAGTACAGGACAGGGGGCGACTAGCGGGAGGAAGGTGGAGACCCAGTACTTC. Based on the CDR3 plus reference TRBV28 and TRBJ2-5, the full variable domain is DVKVTQSSRYLVKRTGEKVFLECVQDMDHENMFWYRQDPGLGLRLIYFSYDVKMKEKGDIPEGYSVSREKKERFSLILESASTNQTSMYLCASSTGQGATSGRKVETQYFGPGTRLLVL.

The rearrangement joins TRBV28 to TRBJ1-2; 8 bases are a match to TRBD1. CDR1 and CDR2 from the germline V gene are MDHEN and SYDVKM. CDR3 length: 16 amino acids. After removal of 2 bases from V and 8 bases from J, the junction contained 13 bases not matched to a gene. The CDR3 region has the DNA TGTGCCAGCAGTTTAACCCGCAGGGGGCTTGGTCTAGGCTACACCTTC. Residues: CASSLTRRGLGLGYTF.

This clone turned up a few times. The chain has TRBV28 and TRBJ2-2; possible D gene TRBD1, 5 bases. Trimming took 7 bases from V and 0 from J, leaving 9 bases between them. The CDR3 extends over 14 amino acids. The V gene's germline CDR1 is MDHEN and CDR2 SYDVKM. The CDR3 loop is CASMLTANTGELFF. The CDR3, as DNA: TGTGCCAGCATGTTGACAGCGAACACCGGGGAGCTGTTTTTT.

About this clone: Other DNA sequences in the sample encode the same CDR3. The chain has TRBV5-1 and TRBJ2-5; D might be TRBD2 (7 bases). CDR3 length equals 14 residues. The V and J ends lost 0 bases and 5 bases respectively, with 11 bases between them. Germline CDR1 is SGHRS and CDR2 is YFSETQ. DNA for the CDR3: TGCGCCAGCAGCTTGGCCGGGGGGCGGGAGACCCAGTACTTC. Its protein is CASSLAGGRETQYF.

V usage is TRBV28 and J usage is TRBJ2-5; the D call may be TRBD1 or TRBD2 (5 bases each). Germline CDR1 MDHEN, CDR2 SYDVKM. The length of the CDR3 is 14 residues. Trimming took off 4 bases at V and 5 bases at J, with 14 bases between the two ends. This CDR3 reads CASSSSWGRETQYF. CDR3 nucleotides: TGTGCCAGCAGTTCGTCATGGGGACGGGAGACCCAGTACTTC. Full variable domain (missing parts from reference TRBV28 and TRBJ2-5): DVKVTQSSRYLVKRTGEKVFLECVQDMDHENMFWYRQDPGLGLRLIYFSYDVKMKEKGDIPEGYSVSREKKERFSLILESASTNQTSMYLCASSSSWGRETQYFGPGTRLLVL.

In nucleotides, the CDR3 is TGCGCCAGCAGCGGACAGGGCCAGAATTACGAGCAGTACTTC. This codes for CASSGQGQNYEQYF. V gene TRBV5-1 combines with J gene TRBJ2-7, with TRBD1 identical over 8 bases. V shed 4 bases, J shed 4 bases, and the junction held 7 bases outside the gene matches. Germline V lookup: CDR1 SGHRS, CDR2 YFSETQ. This CDR3 is 14 amino acids long.

The V call is TRBV28, the J call TRBJ2-1; D is unclear. Per germline, CDR1 MDHEN and CDR2 SYDVKM. The CDR3 runs 16 residues. Trimming cost V 3 bases and J 0 bases, with 12 bases left between them. Written as DNA, the CDR3 is TGTGCCAGCAGTTTCGTATGGGGAAGCTCCTACAATGAGCAGTTCTTC. Translation: CASSFVWGSSYNEQFF.

The rearrangement links TRBV6-5 to TRBJ2-7; D unclear. CDR1 MNHEY and CDR2 SVGAGI come from the germline V gene. The CDR3 loop spans 14 amino acids. Trimming cost V 2 bases and J 2 bases, with 10 bases left between them. CDR3 sequence: CASSYKAGPYEQYF. The CDR3 region has the DNA TGTGCCAGCAGTTACAAGGCAGGCCCCTACGAGCAGTACTTC.

The chain employs TRBV5-1 and TRBJ2-2; 10 bases line up with TRBD1. With 6 bases clipped from V and 6 bases from J, the junction kept 11 bases outside the gene matches. This CDR3 comprises 16 residues. Germline V gives CDR1 SGHRS, CDR2 YFSETQ. The CDR3 nucleotides read TGCGCCAGCACCATCCCGGGACAGGGGTCAGCCGGGGAGCTGTTTTTT. Amino acids: CASTIPGQGSAGELFF.

This clone occurred once. V is TRBV5-1 and J is TRBJ1-2; D gene uncertain. The ends were cut back, 4 bases at V and 5 bases at J, with 15 bases in the middle. The CDR3 is made up of 14 amino acids. CDR1 is SGHRS, CDR2 YFSETQ, per germline. In DNA form, the CDR3 reads TGCGCCAGCAGCCCCTCGGGTGATCAATATGGCTACACCTTC. Its protein product is CASSPSGDQYGYTF.

This clone showed up just once. The chain recombines TRBV6-5 with TRBJ1-1, with TRBD1 identical over 8 bases. From germline, CDR1 is MNHEY and CDR2 SVGAGI. Trimming took 8 bases from V and 10 from J; bases not matched to a gene: 15. The CDR3 extends over 14 amino acids. In nucleotides, the CDR3 is TGTGCCAGCTATGCGGGACAGGAGGGATTTAGAGCTTTCTTT. Its protein is CASYAGQEGFRAFF.

The chain is built from TRBV28 and TRBJ1-5, with unresolved D. The CDR3 extends over 13 amino acids. Trimming stripped 10 bases from V and 0 bases from J, with 10 bases between. In germline, CDR1 is MDHEN, CDR2 SYDVKM. The CDR3 DNA is TGTGCCATTCGTGGATATAGCAATCAGCCCCAGCATTTT. It codes for CAIRGYSNQPQHF.

The genes are TRBV5-6 and TRBJ2-7; D perhaps matches TRBD2 (6 bases). Germline-derived CDR1 and CDR2 are SGHDT and YYEEEE. Between the trimmed V and J ends, which lost 2 bases and 6 bases, there was a span of 12 bases. The CDR3 is 13 residues long. In DNA form, the CDR3 reads TGTGCCAGCAGCTTCGGAGGGTTGGTCGAGCAGTACTTC. Protein product: CASSFGGLVEQYF. The whole variable domain, remainder taken from reference TRBV5-6 and TRBJ2-7, is DAGVTQSPTHLIKTRGQQVTLRCSPKSGHDTVSWYQQALGQGPQFIFQYYEEEERQRGNFPDRFSGHQFPNYSSELNVNALLLGDSALYLCASSFGGLVEQYFGPGTRLTVT.

This clone was seen a single time. The genes are TRBV7-2 and TRBJ2-1, with 7 bases aligning to TRBD2. The germline V gene has CDR1 SGHTA and CDR2 FQGNSA. Trimming took 4 bases from V and 6 from J; bases not matched to a gene: 6. There are 14 residues in the CDR3. The CDR3 bases are TGTGCCAGCAGCTCCCCTAGCGGAGTCAATGAGCAGTTCTTC. This gives the protein CASSSPSGVNEQFF.

The chain recombines TRBV2 with TRBJ2-1; 9 positions match TRBD1. Germline-derived CDR1 and CDR2 are SNHLY and FYNNEI. The trim removed 8 bases at V and 7 bases at J, leaving 6 bases unmatched. The CDR3 contains 13 residues. The DNA of the CDR3 is TGTGCCAGCCTGTGGGACAGGGTTAATGAGCAGTTCTTC. Its translation: CASLWDRVNEQFF.

The sample holds a few counts of this clone. The CDR3 region has the DNA TGTGCCAGCGTAGGTAGGTCCTACGAGCAGTACTTC. This translates into CASVGRSYEQYF. V and J are TRBV6-5 and TRBJ2-7, with D uncertain. CDR1 is MNHEY and CDR2 is SVGAGI in the germline V gene. The CDR3 loop spans 12 amino acids. Trimming cost V 8 bases and J 1 base, with 9 bases left between them.

This clone was observed a handful of times. This chain joins TRBV5-6 and TRBJ2-5, with no clear D. CDR3 length equals 13 residues. The V end was cut by 5 bases, the J end by 2 bases, with 10 bases between. CDR1 SGHDT and CDR2 YYEEEE come from the germline V gene. Written as DNA, the CDR3 is TGTGCCAGCAGAAGACTTGAGCAAGAGACCCAGTACTTC. It specifies CASRRLEQETQYF.

This clone appeared once. The chain uses TRBV5-6 and TRBJ2-7; a possible D gene is TRBD1 (5 bases). There are 13 residues in the CDR3. Germline CDR1 is SGHDT and CDR2 is YYEEEE. The V gene lost 4 bases and the J gene lost 6 bases, with 14 bases spanning the gap. In DNA form, the CDR3 reads TGTGCCAGCAGCCTTTCAGGCAGGGCCGAGCAGTACTTC. Its protein is CASSLSGRAEQYF.

The chain carries TRBV5-6 and TRBJ2-5, with 7 positions matching TRBD2. This CDR3 has 12 amino acids. Per germline, CDR1 SGHDT and CDR2 YYEEEE. The V gene end was trimmed by 7 bases and the J gene end by 5 bases; junction bases not matched to a gene: 5. CDR3 DNA sequence: TGTGCCAGCGGGAGGGCCGGGGAGACCCAGTACTTC. Its protein product is CASGRAGETQYF.

V gene TRBV4-3 combines with J gene TRBJ1-1; 8 positions match TRBD1. The trim removed 0 bases at V and 0 bases at J, leaving 12 bases unmatched. The CDR3 has 19 residues. Germline CDR1 reads LGHNA; CDR2 reads YSLEER. DNA for the CDR3: TGCGCCAGCAGCCAAGATGTCCCGACAGGGGCCGCGATGAACACTGAAGCTTTCTTT. It is translated as CASSQDVPTGAAMNTEAFF.

The chain couples TRBV19 to TRBJ1-5; D is possibly TRBD1 (6 bases). In germline, CDR1 is LNHDA, CDR2 SQIVND (reference sequence). The length of the CDR3 is 15 residues. The V and J ends lost 6 bases and 3 bases respectively, with 15 bases between them. CDR3 nucleotides: TGTGCCAGTAGCCGAATCGACAGGAACAATCAGCCCCAGCATTTT. It specifies CASSRIDRNNQPQHF.